This TCR beta chain comes out of a study of read filtering for tumor transcriptome and immune sequencing. The library was built from roughly 400 ng RNA with molecular barcoded adaptors for alpha/delta and beta/gamma chains. From the reads, TCRdb called clonotypes with MiXCR, one entry per CDR3 protein. Of around 48,000 distinct CDR3 sequences listed, approximately 18% are singletons. The V and J ends lost 2 bases and 8 bases respectively, with 1 base between them. The V gene's germline CDR1 is MNHNY and CDR2 SVGAGI (reference sequence). The CDR3 is made up of 10 amino acids. The study, taken as a whole, reports: RNA-seq captured clonotypes less deeply and reliably than IR-seq. Roughly four fifths of IR-seq clonotypes had one read, totaling about 3.5% of reads; RNA-seq: approximately 73% and 42%.

This clonotype has a count of ten or more. Its matching antigen is unknown. The clonotype comes from a donor aged 40 or over with multiple myeloma. Sequencing was performed on a population of CD138-negative cells sorted from bone marrow. The V gene is TRBV6-6, the J gene TRBJ2-1, with D uncertain. The CDR3 DNA follows: TGTGCCAGCAGTTACGATGAGCAGTTCTTC. Protein: CASSYDEQFF.